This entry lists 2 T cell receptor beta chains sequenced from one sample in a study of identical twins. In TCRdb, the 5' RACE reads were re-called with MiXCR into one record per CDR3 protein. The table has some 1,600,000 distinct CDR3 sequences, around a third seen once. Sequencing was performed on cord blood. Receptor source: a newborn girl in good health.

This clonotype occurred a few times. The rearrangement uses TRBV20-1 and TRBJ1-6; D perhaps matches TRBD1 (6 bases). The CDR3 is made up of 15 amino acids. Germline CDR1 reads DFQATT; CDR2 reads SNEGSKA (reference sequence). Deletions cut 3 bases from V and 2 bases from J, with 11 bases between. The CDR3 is CSARDSGAYNSPLHF. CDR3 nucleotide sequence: TGCAGTGCTAGGGACAGTGGGGCCTATAATTCACCCCTCCACTTT.

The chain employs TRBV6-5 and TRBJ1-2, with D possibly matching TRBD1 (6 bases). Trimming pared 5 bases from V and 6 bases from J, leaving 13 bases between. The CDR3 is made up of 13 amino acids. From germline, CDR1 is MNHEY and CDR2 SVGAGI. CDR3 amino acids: CASSTKRGHGYTF. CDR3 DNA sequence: TGTGCCAGCAGTACCAAGCGGGGGCATGGCTACACCTTC.